These 25 T cell receptor beta chains share one sample of origin, sequenced in a study of OX40 agonist ivuxolimab in advanced cancers. The method was immunoSEQ multiplex PCR; TCRdb's version includes in-frame clones alone and lacks a portion of them. This sample has about 70,000 clones, with approximately 81% found just once. This specimen consisted of CD4+ or CD8+ T cells sorted from blood, obtained in a trial of the OX40 agonist ivuxolimab. The receptor source for this set is an adult with an advanced solid tumor such as melanoma, head and neck, liver or kidney cancer.

In regard to this clone: Different DNA sequences within this sample yield the same CDR3. The gene calls are TRBV6-5 and TRBJ1-5; D unclear. The CDR3 spans 14 residues. Germline V gives CDR1 MNHEY, CDR2 SVGAGI. V lost 5 bases, J lost 0 bases, and 8 bases lay in between. The CDR3 DNA reads TGTGCCAGCAGTGCGACGGATAGCAATCAGCCCCAGCATTTT. Protein sequence: CASSATDSNQPQHF.

The CDR3 sequence: CATSREWREATF. For the CDR3, the DNA is TGTGCCACCAGCAGAGAGTGGAGGGAAGCCACCTTC. The chain uses TRBV15 and TRBJ1-2; D unclear. Trimming removed 0 bases from V and 13 bases from J, with 12 bases in between. This CDR3 has 12 amino acids. Looked up from germline, CDR1 is LNHNV and CDR2 is YYDKDF (reference sequence).

The rearrangement joins TRBV7-8 to TRBJ1-3; 7 positions agree with TRBD1. Trimming removed 1 base from V and 7 bases from J; junction bases left unmatched: 10. The CDR3 totals 16 residues. The germline V gene encodes CDR1 SGHVS and CDR2 FQNEAQ. The CDR3 DNA reads TGTGCCAGCAGCTTAGAGACAGGGTGGGATAGGAACACCATATATTTT. Its translation: CASSLETGWDRNTIYF. Complete variable domain (other parts from reference TRBV7-8 and TRBJ1-3): GAGVSQSPRYKVAKRGQDVALRCDPISGHVSLFWYQQALGQGPEFLTYFQNEAQLDKSGLPSDRFFAERPEGSVSTLKIQRTQQEDSAVYLCASSLETGWDRNTIYFGEGSWLTVV.

The chain links TRBV14 to TRBJ2-5, with a tentative D call TRBD1 (6 bases). This CDR3 is built from 15 residues. The germline CDR1 and CDR2 sequences are SGHDN and FVKESK. V lost 2 bases, J lost 5 bases, and 15 bases lay in between. This CDR3 is CASSQHRVSAETQYF. In DNA form, the CDR3 reads TGTGCCAGCAGCCAACACAGGGTCTCCGCGGAGACCCAGTACTTC.

This clone has just a few counts. The chain employs TRBV27 and TRBJ2-4; the D is unclear. The V and J ends lost 4 bases and 1 base respectively, with 8 bases between them. The CDR3 is made up of 14 amino acids. Germline V lookup: CDR1 MNHEY, CDR2 SMNVEV (reference sequence). CDR3: CASSSMGAKNIQYF. Written as DNA, the CDR3 is TGTGCCAGCAGTTCGATGGGGGCCAAAAACATTCAGTACTTC.

The chain joins TRBV7-2 to TRBJ1-1; D may be TRBD1 (5 bases). The CDR3 runs to 14 residues. Looked up from germline, CDR1 is SGHTA and CDR2 is FQGNSA. The V gene lost 3 bases and the J gene lost 1 base, with 9 bases spanning the gap. In nucleotides, the CDR3 is TGTGCCAGCAGCTTGCTGACAGCGAACACTGAAGCTTTCTTT. It is translated as CASSLLTANTEAFF.

In nucleotides, the CDR3 is TGTGCCGCCTCTCGGGGCCTTGATACGCAGTATTTT. Protein sequence: CAASRGLDTQYF. The chain recombines TRBV15 with TRBJ2-3, with D perhaps assigned TRBD1 or TRBD2 (5 bases each). Germline V CDR1 and CDR2: LNHNV, YYDKDF (reference sequence). The V and J ends lost 11 bases and 6 bases respectively, with 15 bases between them. CDR3 length equals 12 residues.

The rearrangement joins TRBV7-6 to TRBJ2-5; 7 bases map to TRBD1. Per germline, CDR1 SGHVS and CDR2 FNYEAQ. The CDR3 has 12 residues. Trimming removed 5 bases from V and 11 bases from J; junction bases left unmatched: 8. CDR3 sequence (DNA): TGTGCCAGCAGCCTAGGGGGCTCGGAGCAGTACTTC. Translated: CASSLGGSEQYF.

The chain is built from TRBV29-1 and TRBJ2-3; maybe TRBD2 (9 bases). Deletions cut 0 bases from V and 11 bases from J, with 18 bases between. The CDR3 is made up of 14 amino acids. Germline lookup yields CDR1 SQVTM and CDR2 ANQGSEA. Written as DNA, the CDR3 is TGCAGCGTTGAAGATAGGACAGGGCGGGGGGGGCAGTATTTT. Amino acids: CSVEDRTGRGGQYF.

The chain combines TRBV11-2 with TRBJ2-1; 9 bases agree with TRBD2. The CDR3 runs 15 residues. Germline CDR1 SGHAT, CDR2 FQNNGV. J gave up 5 bases and V 1 base, and 3 bases lay outside the gene matches. The CDR3 DNA sequence: TGTGCCAGCAGCTTAGGGACTAGCGCAAACAATGAGCAGTTCTTC. Amino acids: CASSLGTSANNEQFF. Full variable domain (rest looked up from reference TRBV11-2 and TRBJ2-1): EAGVAQSPRYKIIEKRQSVAFWCNPISGHATLYWYQQILGQGPKLLIQFQNNGVVDDSQLPKDRFSAERLKGVDSTLKIQPAKLEDSAVYLCASSLGTSANNEQFFGPGTRLTVL.

The chain couples TRBV2 to TRBJ1-3; D remains ambiguous. The CDR3 length is 15 residues. The germline V gene encodes CDR1 SNHLY and CDR2 FYNNEI. Trimming removed 4 bases at V and 0 bases at J, with 10 bases between. Written as DNA, the CDR3 is TGTGCCAGCAGTGTCGTCGGATTCTCTGGAAACACCATATATTTT. Translation: CASSVVGFSGNTIYF.

The chain joins TRBV6-1 to TRBJ2-3, with 7 bases fitting TRBD2. The CDR3 is made up of 13 amino acids. Unmatched junction bases numbered 8, after V lost 6 bases and J lost 8 bases. The germline V gene has CDR1 MNHNS and CDR2 SASEGT. CDR3 nucleotide sequence: TGTGCCAGCAGGAGCGGGGCGCAGGGTACGCAGTATTTT. Encoded protein: CASRSGAQGTQYF.

This clone appeared a single time. This rearrangement joins TRBV14 to TRBJ1-2; D possibly corresponds to TRBD1 (5 bases). This CDR3 spans 16 amino acids. With 1 base removed from V and 9 bases from J, the gap between germline ends came to 21 bases. Germline V lookup: CDR1 SGHDN, CDR2 FVKESK. The DNA of the CDR3 is TGTGCCAGCAGCCAAGTTTCCGGGACGGGCCAGGGAAGCTACACCTTC. Amino acids: CASSQVSGTGQGSYTF.

The genes are TRBV7-2 and TRBJ2-5; D is perhaps TRBD2 (7 bases). The germline gives CDR1 SGHTA, CDR2 FQGNSA. The CDR3 contains 13 residues. V shed 5 bases and J shed 5 bases, with 12 bases lying between them. The CDR3 DNA follows: TGTGCCAGCAGCGGGGGGGCTGGGGAGACCCAGTACTTC. It specifies CASSGGAGETQYF.

The V call is TRBV14, the J call TRBJ2-1, with 8 bases that match TRBD1. There are 14 residues in the CDR3. The ends lost 5 bases at V and 4 bases at J; junction bases unmatched: 4. Germline V CDR1 and CDR2: SGHDN, FVKESK. The CDR3, as DNA: TGTGCCAGCAGCACAGGACAGGGATACAATGAGCAGTTCTTC. Translation gives CASSTGQGYNEQFF.

The chain uses TRBV2 and TRBJ2-2; 7 bases are a match to TRBD2. CDR1 SNHLY and CDR2 FYNNEI come from the germline V gene. V shed 0 bases, J shed 5 bases, and the junction held 6 bases outside the gene matches. The CDR3 runs to 16 residues. For the CDR3, the DNA is TGTGCCAGCAGTGAAGCAGGCCGACTAGCAACCGGGGAGCTGTTTTTT. This encodes CASSEAGRLATGELFF.

The V call is TRBV7-7, the J call TRBJ2-5, with no clear D. The germline V gene encodes CDR1 SSHAT and CDR2 FNYEAQ (reference sequence). The CDR3 runs 14 residues. Trimming pared 1 base from V and 3 bases from J, leaving 9 bases between. The DNA of the CDR3 is TGTGCCAGCAGCTTAGGCGGACCCGAAGAGACCCAGTACTTC. This encodes CASSLGGPEETQYF.

The V gene is TRBV4-2, the J gene TRBJ1-1, with TRBD1 identical over 9 bases. V shed 4 bases, J shed 0 bases, and the junction held 15 bases outside the gene matches. The germline V gene encodes CDR1 LGHNA and CDR2 YNFKEQ. The CDR3 totals 19 residues. The CDR3 is CASSPAGPGTGRVNTEAFF. CDR3 DNA sequence: TGTGCCAGCAGCCCAGCGGGACCGGGGACAGGGAGGGTGAACACTGAAGCTTTCTTT.

This chain uses TRBV5-1 with TRBJ2-7; the D is unclear. The V end lost 0 bases, the J end lost 2 bases, and 6 bases lay between the germline ends. CDR3 length: 13 amino acids. From germline, CDR1 is SGHRS and CDR2 YFSETQ. CDR3 in amino acids: CASSLEQPYEQYF. As DNA, the CDR3 is TGCGCCAGCAGCTTGGAGCAGCCCTACGAGCAGTACTTC.

The chain joins TRBV7-8 to TRBJ1-4, with 8 positions matching TRBD1. The ends lost 10 bases at V and 0 bases at J; junction bases unmatched: 19. Germline-derived CDR1 and CDR2 are SGHVS and FQNEAQ. The CDR3 covers 19 residues. CDR3 DNA sequence: TGTGCCACCCTGCCCAGTCCCGGGACAGGTTTTGCAACTAATGAAAAACTGTTTTTT. Translation: CATLPSPGTGFATNEKLFF.

This chain uses TRBV9 with TRBJ1-3; no clear D gene. Germline assignment: CDR1 SGDLS and CDR2 YYNGEE. V shed 2 bases and J shed 4 bases, with 16 bases lying between them. The CDR3 runs 16 residues. CDR3: CASSVSENIQGNTIYF. The DNA for the CDR3 is TGTGCCAGCAGCGTCTCAGAAAACATACAGGGAAACACCATATATTTT.

This sequence joins TRBV27 and TRBJ1-4, with D possibly TRBD1 on 6 matching bases. V gave up 5 bases and J gave up 8 bases, with 15 bases separating them. The CDR3 is 14 residues long. Germline V lookup: CDR1 MNHEY, CDR2 SMNVEV (reference sequence). This CDR3 is CASSRRSGGEKLFF. The CDR3 DNA is TGTGCCAGCAGTCGCCGATCGGGGGGCGAAAAACTGTTTTTT.

In this sample, this clone turned up once. The chain carries TRBV7-9 and TRBJ1-5; a weak D match, TRBD1 (5 bases). The ends were cut back, 6 bases at V and 3 bases at J, with 12 bases in the middle. Germline V lookup: CDR1 SEHNR, CDR2 FQNEAQ (reference sequence). This CDR3 has 14 residues. CDR3 region: CASSQGGNNQPQHF. The CDR3 coding sequence is TGTGCCAGCAGTCAGGGAGGGAACAATCAGCCCCAGCATTTT.

This clone was seen once. The chain is built from TRBV6-6 and TRBJ2-3; D unresolved. The CDR3 length is 14 residues. Trimming removed 5 bases from V and 5 bases from J, with 14 bases in between. CDR1 and CDR2 from the germline V gene are MNHNY and SVGAGI (reference sequence). CDR3 protein: CASSLLRVGDTQYF. CDR3 bases: TGTGCCAGCAGTCTTCTCCGGGTCGGAGATACGCAGTATTTT.

V gene TRBV29-1 combines with J gene TRBJ1-1; no firm D call. CDR1 and CDR2 from the germline V gene are SQVTM and ANQGSEA. The CDR3 runs to 15 residues. V was cut by 0 bases and J by 0 bases, with 11 bases left in between. As DNA, the CDR3 is TGCAGCGTTGAAGATTGGCAGGCCATGAACACTGAAGCTTTCTTT. This sequence encodes CSVEDWQAMNTEAFF.